This entry describes one TCR beta chain. Its antigen is still unknown. Thawed PBMCs were FACS-sorted into unstimulated CD4+CD25+CD127- regulatory T cells, CD4+CD25- non-regulatory cells, CD4 and CD8 cells. Thawed PBMCs were rested overnight at 37°C with approximately 190 IU/ml IL-2 before regulatory T cell sorting. There are 16 residues in the CDR3. The V and J ends lost 6 bases and 3 bases respectively, with 21 bases between them. Germline V gene lookup returns CDR1 MNHEY and CDR2 SMNVEV (reference sequence). Generated by immunoSEQ multiplex PCR, the TCRdb table keeps only in-frame clones and is missing some. Here the sample spans some 74,000 clones, approximately 90% being singletons. This sample is drawn from a study of Tregs in tolerant kidney transplant recipients. Study-wide points: Activated donor B cell expansion appeared to reveal the most relevant donor-specific TCRbeta repertoire.

The sequence was obtained from a human donor who received a combined kidney and bone marrow transplant. The specimen comprised Tregs from blood, sampled before the transplant. V usage is TRBV27 and J usage is TRBJ2-7, with D perhaps TRBD1 (5 bases). CDR3 bases: TGTGCCAGCAGCCAAAAGGGGCCAGGGCAGGTCTACGAGCAGTACTTC. This translates into CASSQKGPGQVYEQYF.